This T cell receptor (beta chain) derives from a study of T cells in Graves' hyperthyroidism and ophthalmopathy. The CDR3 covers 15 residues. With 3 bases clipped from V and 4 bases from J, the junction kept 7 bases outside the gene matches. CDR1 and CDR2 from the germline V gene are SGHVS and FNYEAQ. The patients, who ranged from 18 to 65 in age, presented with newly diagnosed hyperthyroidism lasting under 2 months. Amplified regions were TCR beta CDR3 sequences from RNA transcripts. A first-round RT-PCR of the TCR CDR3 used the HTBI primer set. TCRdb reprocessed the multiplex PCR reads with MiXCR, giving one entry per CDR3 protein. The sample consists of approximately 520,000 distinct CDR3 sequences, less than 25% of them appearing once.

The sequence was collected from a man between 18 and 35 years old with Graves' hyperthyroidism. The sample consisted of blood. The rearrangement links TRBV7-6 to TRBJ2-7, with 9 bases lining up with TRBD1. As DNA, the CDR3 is TGTGCCAGCAGCTTGCGACCGGGACAGGGTTACGAGCAGTACTTC. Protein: CASSLRPGQGYEQYF.